Sequencing of this TCR beta chain was carried out in a study of beta chain features in type 1 diabetes. Whole-study findings and limits: TCRB CDR3 length was moderately but significantly reduced in all four CD4+ subsets of Type 1 diabetes patients. Patients showed naive, central memory and Treg TCRB repertoires that appeared more similar than those of healthy donors.

A word on this clone: Its antigen remains unidentified.

The CDR3 covers 14 residues. CDR1 ENHRY and CDR2 SYGVKD come from the germline V gene. The V end lost 3 bases, the J end lost 10 bases, and 13 bases lay between the germline ends. Of the isolated RNA, all was reverse transcribed, and so the sequenced material was expressed TCRB transcripts. It was found that naive, central memory and regulatory T cell samples averaged around 3.5 million reads. Assay: immunoSEQ multiplex PCR; the TCRdb copy retains only in-frame clones and omits some. The sample lists about 240,000 clones; around 14% were seen once. This chain uses TRBV10-3 with TRBJ1-6; a possible D gene is TRBD1 (6 bases). Input material: naive CD4+ T cells from blood. The sequence was obtained from a man younger than 40 with type 1 diabetes. CDR3 loop: CAISEIGGDSPLHF. In nucleotides, the CDR3 is TGTGCCATCAGTGAAATAGGGGGTGACTCACCCCTCCACTTT.